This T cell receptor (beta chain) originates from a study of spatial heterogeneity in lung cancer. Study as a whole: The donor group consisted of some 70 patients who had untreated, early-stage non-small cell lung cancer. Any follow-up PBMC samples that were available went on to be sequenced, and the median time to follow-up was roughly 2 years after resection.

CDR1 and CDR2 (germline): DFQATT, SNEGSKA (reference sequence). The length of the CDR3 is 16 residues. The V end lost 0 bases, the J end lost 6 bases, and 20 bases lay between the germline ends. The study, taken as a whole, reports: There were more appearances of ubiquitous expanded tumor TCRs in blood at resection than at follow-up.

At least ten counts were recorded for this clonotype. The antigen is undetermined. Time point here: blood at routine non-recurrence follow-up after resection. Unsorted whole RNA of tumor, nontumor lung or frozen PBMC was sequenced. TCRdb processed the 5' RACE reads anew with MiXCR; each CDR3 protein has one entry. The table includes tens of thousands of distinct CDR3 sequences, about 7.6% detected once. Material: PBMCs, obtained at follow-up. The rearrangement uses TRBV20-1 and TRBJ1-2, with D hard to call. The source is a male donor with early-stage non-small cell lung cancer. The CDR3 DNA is TGCAGTGCTAGAGACCATCGAAGGGTAAATATGGATGGCTACACCTTC. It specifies CSARDHRRVNMDGYTF.